Described below is a single T cell receptor beta chain sequence and its context. Its target is unknown. The study pooled second doses at about 4 or about 12 weeks. These data come from a study of T cell responses to AZD1222 COVID-19 vaccine. Assay: immunoSEQ multiplex PCR; the TCRdb copy retains only in-frame clones and omits some. The table shows 45,000 to 70,000 clones, with more than 80% occurring only once. Trimming pared 1 base from V and 1 base from J, leaving 13 bases between. The CDR3 spans 16 residues. CDR1 SEHNR and CDR2 FQNEAQ come from the germline V gene (reference sequence). General study points: Donors were largely white British and mainly female; clonal diversity was possibly underestimated.

The clonotype originates from an adult who received the AZD1222 COVID-19 vaccine. V is TRBV7-9 and J is TRBJ1-2; D not certain. Sequences were derived from peripheral blood, sampled 28 days after the second AZD1222 dose. Here the CDR3 DNA reads TGTGCCAGCAGCTTAGAATCCCCCAGCAATAACTATGGCTACACCTTC. It codes for CASSLESPSNNYGYTF. Based on the CDR3 plus reference TRBV7-9 and TRBJ1-2, the full variable domain is DTGVSQNPRHKITKRGQNVTFRCDPISEHNRLYWYRQTLGQGPEFLTYFQNEAQLEKSRLLSDRFSAERPKGSFSTLEIQRTEQGDSAMYLCASSLESPSNNYGYTFGSGTRLTVV.